A single count supports the clone carrying this T cell receptor beta chain. The target antigen is unknown. These data belong to a study of cytomegalovirus exposure and HLA in healthy donors. The PCR contained 60 Vbeta and 13 Jbeta primers. The assay was immunoSEQ multiplex PCR, and TCRdb's table has in-frame clones only and misses some. The sample yields about 270,000 clones, just over 70% seen once. Study-wide points: Most TCR sequences proved rare, with some public TCRs found in many donors.

The CDR3 is 14 amino acids. Trimming stripped 4 bases from V and 4 bases from J, with 11 bases between. Germline V gene lookup returns CDR1 SGHNT and CDR2 YENEEA. The receptor was isolated from a female donor in good health and CMV-seronegative. The chain uses TRBV11-3 and TRBJ1-3, with D possibly TRBD1 on 5 matching bases. The sequencing sample was made of PBMCs. For the CDR3, the DNA is TGTGCCAGCAGCTCCCCAGGGTCCGGAAACACCATATATTTT. Protein product: CASSSPGSGNTIYF. Drawing the rest from reference TRBV11-3 and TRBJ1-3, the complete variable domain is EAGVVQSPRYKIIEKKQPVAFWCNPISGHNTLYWYLQNLGQGPELLIRYENEEAVDDSQLPKDRFSAERLKGVDSTLKIQPAELGDSAVYLCASSSPGSGNTIYFGEGSWLTVV.